This T cell receptor beta chain was found in a study of blood T cell repertoires in COVID-19. Background on the study: Researchers got acute and convalescent COVID-19 samples from the United States, Italy and Spain. The cDNA or gDNA used as material had been derived from T cells, B-cell-depleted T cells, or PBMCs.

Per germline, CDR1 ENHRY and CDR2 SYGVKD. V was cut by 4 bases and J by 3 bases, with 11 bases left in between. This CDR3 has 14 residues. The assay was immunoSEQ multiplex PCR, and TCRdb's table has in-frame clones only and misses some. The data contain 250,000 to 300,000 clones, approximately 90% of them singletons. Individuals drawn from under 30 US areas were about 18 to 100 years old. Clinical history reported by participants formed the basis on which cohorts were assigned. The sequencing input was PBMCs or T cells enriched from blood (not recorded which). The sequence was collected from a woman aged 60-70 years in a cohort exposed to, infected with or recovered from COVID-19 (not recorded which). This chain uses TRBV10-3 with TRBJ2-3; D perhaps matches TRBD2 (7 bases). The CDR3 reads CAISVGGPTDTQYF. The CDR3 DNA follows: TGTGCCATCAGTGTGGGGGGGCCGACAGATACGCAGTATTTT.